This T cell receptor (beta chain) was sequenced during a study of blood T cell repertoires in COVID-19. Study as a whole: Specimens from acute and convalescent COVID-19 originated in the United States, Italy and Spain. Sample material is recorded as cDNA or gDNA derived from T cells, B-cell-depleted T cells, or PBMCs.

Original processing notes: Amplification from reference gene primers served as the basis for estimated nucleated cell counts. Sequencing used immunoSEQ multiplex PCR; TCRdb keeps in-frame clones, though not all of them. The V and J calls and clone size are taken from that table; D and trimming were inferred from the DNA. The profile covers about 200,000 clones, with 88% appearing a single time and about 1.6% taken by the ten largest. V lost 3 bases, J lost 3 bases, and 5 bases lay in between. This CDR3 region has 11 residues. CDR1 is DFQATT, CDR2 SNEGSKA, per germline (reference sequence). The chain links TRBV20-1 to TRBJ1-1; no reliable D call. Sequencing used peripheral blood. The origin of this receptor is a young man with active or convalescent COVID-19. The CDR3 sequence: CSASRYTEAFF. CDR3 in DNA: TGCAGTGCTAGCAGATACACTGAAGCTTTCTTT.